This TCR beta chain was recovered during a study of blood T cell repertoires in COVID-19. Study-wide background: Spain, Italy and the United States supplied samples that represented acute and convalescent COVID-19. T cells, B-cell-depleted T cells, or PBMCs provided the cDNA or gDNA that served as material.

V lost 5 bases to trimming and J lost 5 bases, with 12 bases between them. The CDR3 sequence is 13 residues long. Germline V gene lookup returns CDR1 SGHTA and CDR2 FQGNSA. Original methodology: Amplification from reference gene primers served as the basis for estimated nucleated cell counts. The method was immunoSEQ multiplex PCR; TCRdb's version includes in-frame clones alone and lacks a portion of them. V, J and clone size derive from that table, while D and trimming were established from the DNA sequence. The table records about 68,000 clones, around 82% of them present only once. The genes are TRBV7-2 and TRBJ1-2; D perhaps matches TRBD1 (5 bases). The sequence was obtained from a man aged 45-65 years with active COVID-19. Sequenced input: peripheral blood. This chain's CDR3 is CASSPGGWYGYTF. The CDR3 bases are TGTGCCAGCAGCCCCGGGGGGTGGTATGGCTACACCTTC.